This T cell receptor (beta chain) came from a study of glioma-infiltrating T cells after dendritic cell vaccination. The wider study: Samples are from glioblastoma patients in Phase I and II dendritic cell vaccine trials. Patients received three intradermal dendritic cell vaccine injections at biweekly intervals.

Time point indicated: after dendritic cell vaccination, including at tumor progression/relapse. PBMC were collected before vaccination, two weeks after the third vaccination, and at progression. Trimming took 2 bases from V and 5 from J; bases not matched to a gene: 4. Germline lookup yields CDR1 MGHDK and CDR2 SYGVNS. The CDR3 contains 15 residues. This clone came up a few times. Repertoires were generated with immunoSEQ multiplex PCR, while TCRdb's copy carries only in-frame clones and drops some. The sample includes around 78,000 clones, 85% of them seen just once. This chain joins TRBV25-1 and TRBJ2-1; 9 nucleotides agree with TRBD2. The starting material was blood, obtained after dendritic cell vaccination. The source is a human donor with glioblastoma. The CDR3: CASSETPSGDNEQFF. DNA of the CDR3: TGTGCCAGCAGTGAAACCCCTAGCGGGGACAATGAGCAGTTCTTC.